One sample yielded the 27 T cell receptor beta chains listed below, sequenced in a study of technical replicates of blood from a few donors. Method: immunoSEQ multiplex PCR; TCRdb's copy keeps in-frame clones and lacks some. The sample comprises more than 90,000 clones, nearly 97% of which are singletons, and approximately 0.21% rests with the top ten. The sequenced sample was T cells isolated from PBMCs. Every receptor here comes from a human donor in good health.

This chain uses TRBV7-2 with TRBJ1-6; D may be TRBD1 (5 bases). In germline, CDR1 is SGHTA, CDR2 FQGNSA. The CDR3 covers 16 residues. V lost 4 bases, J lost 5 bases, and 15 bases lay in between. The CDR3 nucleotides are TGTGCCAGCAGCTCAACTCGGGGGGGAAATAATTCACCCCTCCACTTT. Translated: CASSSTRGGNNSPLHF.

V and J are TRBV4-1 and TRBJ2-2, with D unclear. Germline CDR1 reads MGHRA; CDR2 reads YSYEKL. V was clipped by 1 base and J by 7 bases, with 13 bases between them. The CDR3 sequence is 15 residues long. The CDR3 loop is CASSQVLEPSGELFF. The CDR3 coding sequence is TGCGCCAGCAGCCAAGTGCTTGAGCCTAGCGGGGAGCTGTTTTTT.

This chain connects TRBV28 to TRBJ2-5, with 7 nucleotides matching TRBD2. The CDR3 extends over 16 amino acids. J was trimmed by 2 bases and V by 6 bases; bases with no gene match: 12. Germline V gene data show CDR1 as MDHEN and CDR2 as SYDVKM. In DNA form, the CDR3 reads TGTGCCAGCAGCTTGACTTCTAGCGGAAAGCAAGAGACCCAGTACTTC. Translating it yields CASSLTSSGKQETQYF.

The chain carries TRBV7-2 and TRBJ2-7, with 9 bases that match TRBD1. The CDR3 extends over 14 amino acids. The germline CDR1 and CDR2 sequences are SGHTA and FQGNSA. V lost 6 bases to trimming and J lost 1 base; unmatched junction nucleotides: 4. The CDR3 DNA reads as TGTGCCAGCAGGAGGACAGGGGATTCCTACGAGCAGTACTTC. Translating gives CASRRTGDSYEQYF.

This clone was found once. The chain couples TRBV19 to TRBJ2-7; D gene uncertain. This CDR3 is built from 14 residues. CDR1 and CDR2 (germline): LNHDA, SQIVND (reference sequence). Trimming left V 5 bases short and J 1 base short, with 12 bases between. CDR3 in DNA: TGTGCCAGTAGTGTGAGGTCCCAGTCCTACGAGCAGTACTTC. Amino acids: CASSVRSQSYEQYF.

The chain is built from TRBV10-2 and TRBJ2-2, with TRBD1 matching 7 bases. CDR1 is WSHSY and CDR2 is SAAADI in the germline V gene. J gave up 2 bases and V 8 bases, and 5 bases lay outside the gene matches. This CDR3 region has 14 residues. The chain's CDR3 is CASYGTDNTGELFF. The CDR3 DNA reads as TGCGCCAGCTACGGGACAGATAACACCGGGGAGCTGTTTTTT.

The chain carries TRBV15 and TRBJ2-3; 7 nucleotides line up with TRBD2. V dropped 1 base and J dropped 4; count of bases not matched to a gene: 11. From germline, CDR1 is LNHNV and CDR2 YYDKDF (reference sequence). This CDR3 spans 17 amino acids. The DNA for the CDR3 is TGTGCCACCAGCAGAGTAGGGGAGGGCATCGTCGCAGATACGCAGTATTTT. Translating gives CATSRVGEGIVADTQYF.

The genes are TRBV27 and TRBJ2-7; 11 bases are shared with TRBD2. Germline V gene data show CDR1 as MNHEY and CDR2 as SMNVEV (reference sequence). The CDR3 is 15 residues long. Unmatched junction bases numbered 9, after V lost 6 bases and J lost 5 bases. CDR3 amino acids: CASRFSGRAFDEQYF. CDR3 sequence (DNA): TGTGCCAGCAGATTTAGCGGGAGGGCCTTCGACGAGCAGTACTTC.

J is TRBJ1-1 and V is TRBV11-1, with D perhaps TRBD1 (5 bases). The CDR3 has 14 residues. Germline loops: CDR1 SGHAT, CDR2 FQDESV (reference sequence). V shed 2 bases and J shed 2 bases, with 9 bases lying between them. The CDR3 protein is CASSLNDRNTEAFF. The CDR3 nucleotides are TGTGCCAGCAGCTTAAACGACAGAAACACTGAAGCTTTCTTT.

The chain combines TRBV25-1 with TRBJ1-1; TRBD1 matches at 7 bases. This CDR3 comprises 14 residues. Trimming cost V 5 bases and J 3 bases; bases outside gene matches: 6. CDR1 MGHDK and CDR2 SYGVNS come from the germline V gene. CDR3 sequence (DNA): TGTGCCAGCAGTACAGGGGCCGGGGACACTGAAGCTTTCTTT. Protein product: CASSTGAGDTEAFF.

This chain connects TRBV5-1 to TRBJ2-1; a weak D match, TRBD2 (6 bases). The CDR3 covers 16 residues. V lost 0 bases and J 3 bases, leaving 13 bases between the germline ends. The germline V gene has CDR1 SGHRS and CDR2 YFSETQ. The CDR3 sequence is CASSLVATSDYNEQFF. The CDR3 bases are TGCGCCAGCAGCTTGGTCGCGACTAGTGACTACAATGAGCAGTTCTTC.

The gene calls are TRBV11-2 and TRBJ1-1, with TRBD1 as a possible D gene (6 bases). V dropped 1 base and J dropped 4 bases, with 19 bases sitting between them. The CDR3 contains 17 residues. Germline CDR1 and CDR2: SGHAT and FQNNGV. This chain's CDR3 is CASSLGPPGGTLTEAFF. CDR3 nucleotides: TGTGCCAGCAGCTTAGGACCCCCGGGGGGGACACTCACTGAAGCTTTCTTT.

The chain has TRBV7-2 and TRBJ2-3, with D maybe TRBD1 (6 bases). The CDR3 totals 12 residues. In germline, CDR1 is SGHTA, CDR2 FQGNSA. Trimming pared 5 bases from V and 6 bases from J, leaving 9 bases between. CDR3 sequence reads: CASSLQGDTQYF. The CDR3 nucleotides are TGTGCCAGCAGCCTCCAGGGGGATACGCAGTATTTT.

The chain couples TRBV4-1 to TRBJ1-3; D not certain. Trimming stripped 0 bases from V and 0 bases from J, with 12 bases between. CDR1 and CDR2 from the germline V gene are MGHRA and YSYEKL. CDR3 length equals 17 residues. The DNA of the CDR3 is TGCGCCAGCAGCCAAGATGATAACCGGAGCTCTGGAAACACCATATATTTT. Amino acid sequence: CASSQDDNRSSGNTIYF.

This rearrangement joins TRBV5-5 to TRBJ1-3; D might be TRBD1 (5 bases). V was trimmed by 0 bases and J by 0 bases, leaving 10 bases between them. In germline, CDR1 is SGHKS, CDR2 YYEKEE (reference sequence). This CDR3 has 16 residues. In DNA, the CDR3 is TGTGCCAGCAGCTTGGGGGGCGGCCACTCTGGAAACACCATATATTTT. Translated: CASSLGGGHSGNTIYF.

The chain has TRBV14 and TRBJ1-2, with TRBD1 matching over 7 bases. The germline gives CDR1 SGHDN, CDR2 FVKESK. V lost 4 bases to trimming and J lost 7 bases; unmatched junction nucleotides: 6. The CDR3 length is 13 residues. In DNA, the CDR3 is TGTGCCAGCAGCCCTCAAGACAGGGCTGGCTACACCTTC. Protein: CASSPQDRAGYTF.

V usage is TRBV27 and J usage is TRBJ1-1; 7 bases map to TRBD1. CDR1 is MNHEY, CDR2 SMNVEV, per germline (reference sequence). CDR3 length: 13 residues. V lost 6 bases, J lost 3 bases, and 4 bases stayed unmatched. The CDR3 loop reads CASSFTGDTEAFF. The CDR3 nucleotides read TGTGCCAGCAGCTTCACAGGGGACACTGAAGCTTTCTTT.

The V and J genes are TRBV18 and TRBJ1-4, with a tentative D call TRBD1 (5 bases). CDR3 size: 14 residues. Germline V CDR1 and CDR2: KGHSH, LQKENI. Trimming pared 2 bases from V and 4 bases from J, leaving 8 bases between. The CDR3 region is CASSPLGDNEKLFF. CDR3 bases: TGTGCCAGCTCACCATTAGGGGATAATGAAAAACTGTTTTTT.

V usage is TRBV5-1 and J usage is TRBJ1-5; D is perhaps TRBD1 (5 bases). V gave up 4 bases and J gave up 6 bases, with 11 bases separating them. CDR1 and CDR2 from the germline V gene are SGHRS and YFSETQ. The CDR3 has 13 residues. This CDR3 reads CASSPGTGQPQHF. The DNA of the CDR3 is TGCGCCAGCAGCCCCGGGACTGGTCAGCCCCAGCATTTT.

This clone was seen once. This chain uses TRBV15 with TRBJ2-3; 7 bases are a match to TRBD2. After removal of 11 bases from V and 3 bases from J, the junction contained 14 bases not matched to a gene. There are 15 residues in the CDR3. From germline, CDR1 is LNHNV and CDR2 YYDKDF (reference sequence). The CDR3 sequence is CAAPTRWEGTDTQYF. Here the CDR3 DNA reads TGTGCCGCCCCCACTCGTTGGGAGGGGACAGATACGCAGTATTTT.

The V call is TRBV7-9, the J call TRBJ1-2; no clear D gene. This CDR3 is 13 amino acids long. Per the germline V gene, CDR1 is SEHNR and CDR2 is FQNEAQ (reference sequence). The V gene lost 3 bases and the J gene lost 0 bases, with 5 bases spanning the gap. The CDR3 nucleotides are TGTGCCAGCAGCTTGAGGGCTAACTATGGCTACACCTTC. This codes for CASSLRANYGYTF.

The chain is built from TRBV7-9 and TRBJ1-1; D possibly corresponds to TRBD1 (6 bases). The CDR3 totals 14 residues. Trimming removed 5 bases from V and 4 bases from J, with 14 bases in between. CDR1 and CDR2 from the germline V gene are SEHNR and FQNEAQ (reference sequence). The CDR3 reads CASSLFDRPTEAFF. The CDR3 DNA reads TGTGCCAGCAGCCTGTTCGACAGGCCCACTGAAGCTTTCTTT.

The rearrangement uses TRBV6-5 and TRBJ1-1; the D is unclear. CDR1 is MNHEY, CDR2 SVGAGI, per germline. CDR3 length equals 11 residues. The V end lost 7 bases, the J end lost 5 bases, and 8 bases lay between the germline ends. The CDR3 DNA reads as TGTGCCAGCACCGAGGGAACTGAAGCTTTCTTT. This translates into CASTEGTEAFF.

As DNA, the CDR3 is TGTGCCAGCAGCCGACAGTCTGAAAAACTGTTTTTT. It specifies CASSRQSEKLFF. This sequence joins TRBV7-9 and TRBJ1-4; TRBD1 might be the D (5 bases). The germline V gene has CDR1 SEHNR and CDR2 FQNEAQ (reference sequence). The CDR3 length is 12 residues. V was shortened by 5 bases and J by 7 bases, with 8 bases between the two germline ends.

The rearrangement uses TRBV5-4 and TRBJ2-5; TRBD1 is a possible D gene (5 bases). The CDR3 has 16 amino acids. Trimming pared 4 bases from V and 2 bases from J, leaving 18 bases between. Germline CDR1 SGHNT, CDR2 YYREEE (reference sequence). The CDR3 region has the DNA TGTGCCAGCAGCGCGACTGGCCTTGGGGCACAAGAGACCCAGTACTTC. Translation gives CASSATGLGAQETQYF.

The chain uses TRBV27 and TRBJ2-7, with D possibly TRBD2 on 6 matching bases. V was trimmed by 3 bases and J by 6 bases, leaving 12 bases between them. This CDR3 has 13 amino acids. CDR1 and CDR2 from the germline V gene are MNHEY and SMNVEV (reference sequence). The CDR3 DNA sequence: TGTGCCAGCAGTTTTCAGGGAGGAGGCGAGCAGTACTTC. Translating it yields CASSFQGGGEQYF.

This rearrangement joins TRBV29-1 to TRBJ1-2; D gene ambiguous. The CDR3 runs to 12 residues. Germline loops: CDR1 SQVTM, CDR2 ANQGSEA. Trimming pared 5 bases from V and 8 bases from J, leaving 15 bases between. CDR3 sequence reads: CSVSVLREGYTF. As DNA, the CDR3 is TGCAGCGTTTCCGTCTTGCGGGAAGGCTACACCTTC.